This TCR beta chain was captured by sequencing in a study of cytomegalovirus exposure and HLA in healthy donors. Study findings and constraints: TCR beta sequences numbering more than 15,000 were associated with HLA alleles at 0.05 false discovery rate in a later analysis. V- and J-gene trimming in TCR beta was tied to a missense DCLRE1C variant by an analysis performed later. Cytomegalovirus status, reportedly, was diagnosed with high specificity and sensitivity by the classifier.

The primer mix had 60 Vbeta and 13 Jbeta primers. The method was immunoSEQ multiplex PCR; TCRdb's version includes in-frame clones alone and lacks a portion of them. The sample comprises over 150,000 clones, 80% to 90% of which are singletons, and around 10% rests with the top ten. Unrecorded immune exposures were likely, despite nominal health at sampling. Trimming pared 4 bases from V and 3 bases from J, leaving 13 bases between. The CDR3 sequence is 14 residues long. Germline CDR1 is MDHEN and CDR2 is SYDVKM. Remarks on this clone: Antigen specificity is unknown.

This chain joins TRBV28 and TRBJ2-7; a weak D match, TRBD1 (6 bases). This TCR was recovered from a man in his forties or fifties in good health and CMV-seropositive. The sample consisted of PBMCs. The CDR3 spells CASSSPGHHYEQYF. CDR3 bases: TGTGCCAGCAGTTCACCGGGACATCACTACGAGCAGTACTTC.